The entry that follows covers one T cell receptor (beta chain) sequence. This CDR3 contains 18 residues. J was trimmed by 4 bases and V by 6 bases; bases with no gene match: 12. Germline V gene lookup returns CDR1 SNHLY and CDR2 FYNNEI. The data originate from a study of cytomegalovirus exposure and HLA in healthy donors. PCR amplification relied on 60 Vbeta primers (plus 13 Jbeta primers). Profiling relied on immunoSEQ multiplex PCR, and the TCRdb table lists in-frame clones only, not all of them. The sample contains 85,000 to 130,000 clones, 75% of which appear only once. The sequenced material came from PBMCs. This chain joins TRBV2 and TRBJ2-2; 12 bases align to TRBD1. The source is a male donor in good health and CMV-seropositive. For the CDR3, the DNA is TGTGCCAGCAGGTCCGGGACAGGGGGCGTTACGGGCACCGGGGAGCTGTTTTTT. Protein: CASRSGTGGVTGTGELFF.